This entry is about one T cell receptor (beta chain). This clonotype came up a few times. The antigen this receptor binds is unknown. Base-call qualities are not available, and no considerably larger clone is one nucleotide away. The instrument was an Illumina NovaSeq 6000. Using 5'RACE with constant-segment primers, TCRalpha and TCRbeta cDNA libraries were constructed, with sample barcodes and unique molecular identifiers added in the process. RNA was extracted from every sample with Trizol reagent. Library amplification was performed in two PCR steps, and a second sample barcode and Illumina TruSeq adapters were introduced in the second step. Sequencing of the libraries was done on an Illumina NovaSeq, producing 2 x 150 bp paired-end reads. Per the authors' processing: The reads were demultiplexed and collapsed into UMI-guided consensus sequences using migec v1.2.7. With mixcr v2.1.11, UMI consensuses were aligned to TRA and TRB V and J templates and assembled into clonotypes. Clonotypes were classified as expanded or contracted when called significant by both edgeR and NoisET, with noise models trained on biological replicates. For edgeR calls, the thresholds were a false discovery rate-adjusted p below 0.01 and a log2 fold-change of 1. As an exploratory analysis of dynamics, max-normalized trajectories of the 1000 most abundant clonotypes were examined with PCA combined with hierarchical clustering. Each responding clone was given a CD4 or CD8 phenotype based on the CD4+ and CD8+ repertoires, which had been sequenced separately. TCRdb's own reprocessing of the public reads used fastp at Q25 and MiXCR and kept productive beta chains. Identical CDR3 proteins give one entry, which carries the most common genes and DNA. V and J calls and clone size were set by TCRdb, not the authors. In all, the sample holds around 500,000 distinct CDR3 sequences, and 15% to 20% of those were seen once. Around 12% of the sample is in the top ten clones.

These data originate in a study of T-cell memory formation after mild COVID-19 (dated by TCRdb to the early 2020s). General notes on the study: TCR sequence clusters from the two donors were largely donor specific. The cohort was made up of two young adult volunteers, one female and one male, who were previously healthy. T-cell clones expanding and contracting after mild COVID-19 in two donors were tracked by longitudinal TCRalpha and TCRbeta repertoire sequencing.

Study-wide findings and limitations: From day 15 to 85, contracting clones showed balanced CD4/CD8 phenotypes, whereas a second wave of clones that expanded from day 15 to 37 leaned towards CD4+. SARS-CoV-2 specificity of the second-wave clones peaking on day 37 was not confirmed. Only a couple of mild cases were covered by the study, and larger cohorts that include severe cases with pre-infection samples were considered necessary. Some responding clones were found in pre-infection memory, which suggests that pre-existing cross-reactive memory T cells took part in the SARS-CoV-2 response. Contracting CD4+ clones were found mainly in CM and EM memory subsets, while CD8+ clones were enriched in EMRA.

CDR1 and CDR2, looked up from the germline V gene (reference sequence), are LNHNV and YYDKDF. V gives up 3 bases and J gives up 5 bases, and the segment between their germline ends measures 22 bases. From the cysteine through the phenylalanine, the CDR3 covers 17 amino acids. Only the CDR3 DNA is retained, 51 bases long and in frame from the first base. PBMCs were isolated by Ficoll-Paque density gradient centrifugation. Recombination connected TRBV15 to TRBJ1-1, with TRBD1 perhaps the D gene, on 6 matching bases. This TCR derives from an adult woman who had mild COVID-19 (a few samples of this study predate the infection). The sample titles of this study are shuffled in the database, so cell type and time point are left out; the donor was told from shared clones. Sequencing was done on a sample of PBMCs or a T cell subset sorted from them (not recorded which). The CDR3 corresponds to CATSSPAGGGRGTEAFF. The DNA sequence follows: TGTGCCACCAGCAGCCCCGCAGGTGGGGGGCGAGGTACTGAAGCTTTCTTT.